This T cell receptor (beta chain) was found in a study of cytomegalovirus exposure and HLA in healthy donors. Study-level findings and limits: TCR beta chains numbering about 160 were designated cytomegalovirus-associated.

Libraries were prepared by immunoSEQ multiplex PCR; TCRdb keeps only in-frame clonotypes and omits some of them. The table shows 150,000 to 200,000 clones, with roughly 80% occurring only once. A word on this clone: Its antigen is not known.

Losses at the gene ends were 7 bases for V and 4 bases for J; bases not matched to a gene: 2. This CDR3 is built from 12 residues. CDR1 and CDR2 (germline): WSHSY, SAAADI. This chain joins TRBV10-2 and TRBJ1-2; 8 nucleotides align to TRBD1. Sequencing was done on a sample of PBMCs. This clonotype was obtained from a man aged 25-40 years in good health and CMV-seropositive. In DNA, the CDR3 is TGCGCCAGCACAGACAGGGGCTATGGCTACACCTTC. Its protein is CASTDRGYGYTF.